Below are 27 T cell receptor beta chains sequenced from a single sample in a study of T cells in Graves' hyperthyroidism and ophthalmopathy. Template material for amplifying TCR beta CDR3 regions consisted of RNA transcripts. The primer set for the first-round RT-PCR of the TCR CDR3 was HTBI. Each CDR3 protein is one row after TCRdb ran MiXCR on the multiplex PCR reads. The sample consists of approximately 640,000 distinct CDR3 sequences, around 15% of them appearing once. The sample comprised blood. These receptors all come from a woman aged 25-40 years with Graves' hyperthyroidism.

This clonotype was observed many times. This chain connects TRBV2 to TRBJ2-5; tentatively, D is TRBD1 (5 bases). The V end lost 6 bases, the J end lost 4 bases, and 6 bases lay between the germline ends. From germline, CDR1 is SNHLY and CDR2 FYNNEI. This CDR3 has 11 amino acids. The CDR3 is CASRQGETQYF. CDR3 DNA sequence: TGTGCCAGCAGGCAGGGAGAGACCCAGTACTTC.

The chain links TRBV28 to TRBJ2-7, with 12 bases aligning to TRBD2. With 4 bases clipped from V and 0 bases from J, the junction kept 10 bases outside the gene matches. The germline CDR1 and CDR2 sequences are MDHEN and SYDVKM. The CDR3 is 18 residues long. CDR3 sequence (DNA): TGTGCCAGCAGTTCAGTCTCACTAGCGGGAGGCCTCTCCTACGAGCAGTACTTC. Amino acid sequence: CASSSVSLAGGLSYEQYF.

This clonotype was detected many times. The chain has TRBV6-1 and TRBJ1-4; the match to TRBD1 covers 8 bases. CDR3 size: 16 residues. With 7 bases clipped from V and 3 bases from J, the junction kept 10 bases outside the gene matches. Germline V gives CDR1 MNHNS, CDR2 SASEGT. The CDR3 loop is CASKAWGGQANEKLFF. The DNA for the CDR3 is TGTGCCAGCAAGGCATGGGGGGGACAGGCTAATGAAAAACTGTTTTTT.

The V and J genes are TRBV6-1 and TRBJ1-3; unclear D gene. Germline V gives CDR1 MNHNS, CDR2 SASEGT. V was shortened by 5 bases and J by 0 bases, with 11 bases between the two germline ends. The CDR3 consists of 15 residues. Here the CDR3 reads CASSYEPYSGNTIYF. The CDR3 DNA follows: TGTGCCAGCAGTTACGAGCCTTACTCTGGAAACACCATATATTTT.

V gene TRBV9 combines with J gene TRBJ2-2; a weak D match, TRBD1 (6 bases). V was trimmed by 0 bases and J by 5 bases, leaving 14 bases between them. Germline CDR1 and CDR2: SGDLS and YYNGEE. This CDR3 is built from 16 residues. The CDR3 spells CASSVERGQITGELFF. Written as DNA, the CDR3 is TGTGCCAGCAGCGTAGAACGGGGACAAATAACCGGGGAGCTGTTTTTT. The full variable domain, with the rest looked up from reference TRBV9 and TRBJ2-2, is DSGVTQTPKHLITATGQRVTLRCSPRSGDLSVYWYQQSLDQGLQFLIQYYNGEERAKGNILERFSAQQFPDLHSELNLSSLELGDSALYFCASSVERGQITGELFFGEGSRLTVL.

The chain links TRBV18 to TRBJ2-3; no definite D call. Germline V gene lookup returns CDR1 KGHSH and CDR2 LQKENI. This CDR3 contains 16 residues. Trimming pared 3 bases from V and 0 bases from J, leaving 13 bases between. The CDR3 DNA follows: TGTGCCAGCTCACCCCGTGAATATACTAGCACAGATACGCAGTATTTT. Translated: CASSPREYTSTDTQYF.

This clonotype was counted at least ten times. The chain carries TRBV5-5 and TRBJ2-3; a possible D gene is TRBD2 (5 bases). The CDR3 is made up of 16 amino acids. V was pared by 5 bases and J by 3 bases, with 19 bases between. Per the germline V gene, CDR1 is SGHKS and CDR2 is YYEKEE (reference sequence). The DNA for the CDR3 is TGTGCCAGCAGGACCCAGCTAGGAGGTGTGACAGATACGCAGTATTTT. Protein: CASRTQLGGVTDTQYF. Using reference TRBV5-5 and TRBJ2-3 for the parts outside the CDR3, the full variable domain is DAGVTQSPTHLIKTRGQQVTLRCSPISGHKSVSWYQQVLGQGPQFIFQYYEKEERGRGNFPDRFSARQFPNYSSELNVNALLLGDSALYLCASRTQLGGVTDTQYFGPGTRLTVL.

As to this clonotype: A much larger clone differs from this one at a single base, so this may be a read error. This sequence joins TRBV6-1 and TRBJ2-1; 12 positions match TRBD2. Germline V gene data show CDR1 as MNHNS and CDR2 as SASEGT. V was clipped by 4 bases and J by 8 bases; unmatched bases: 9. The CDR3 is made up of 16 amino acids. CDR3 sequence (DNA): TGTGCCAGCAGTGGTAGGCTAGCGGGAGGGCAGGATGAGCAGTTCTTC. Protein product: CASSGRLAGGQDEQFF.

This clonotype was seen ten or more times. The rearrangement uses TRBV12-3 or TRBV12-4 and TRBJ1-1; D is unclear. V lost 2 bases and J 0 bases, leaving 4 bases between the germline ends. This CDR3 spans 13 amino acids. This CDR3 is CASSLKMNTEAFF. The CDR3 region has the DNA TGTGCCAGCAGTTTAAAGATGAACACTGAAGCTTTCTTT.

This clonotype appeared many times. This chain links TRBV2 with TRBJ2-1; D gene unclear. V was shortened by 7 bases and J by 4 bases, with 8 bases between the two germline ends. CDR1 is SNHLY and CDR2 is FYNNEI in the germline V gene. The length of the CDR3 is 12 residues. CDR3 coding DNA: TGTGCCAGCAATCAGAGGTACAATGAGCAGTTCTTC. This gives the protein CASNQRYNEQFF. The full variable domain, rest sourced from reference TRBV2 and TRBJ2-1, is EPEVTQTPSHQVTQMGQEVILRCVPISNHLYFYWYRQILGQKVEFLVSFYNNEISEKSEIFDDQFSVERPDGSNFTLKIRSTKLEDSAMYFCASNQRYNEQFFGPGTRLTVL.

The DNA of the CDR3 is TGTGCCAGCACCATCATTAATCAGCCCCAGCATTTT. Translating gives CASTIINQPQHF. V is TRBV6-1 and J is TRBJ1-5; D unresolved. The ends were cut back, 7 bases at V and 4 bases at J, with 8 bases in the middle. This CDR3 is built from 12 residues. From germline, CDR1 is MNHNS and CDR2 SASEGT.

This clonotype was counted only a few times. The chain is built from TRBV5-8 and TRBJ1-4, with D perhaps TRBD1 (6 bases). Trimming stripped 4 bases from V and 0 bases from J, with 13 bases between. Germline CDR1 is SGHTS and CDR2 is YDEGEE. The CDR3 length is 16 residues. CDR3: CASSQGGLATNEKLFF. The CDR3 DNA reads as TGTGCCAGCAGCCAAGGGGGGCTTGCAACTAATGAAAAACTGTTTTTT.

This clonotype was detected ten times or more. The CDR3 here is CASSLAGVFYEQYF. CDR3 nucleotides: TGTGCCAGCAGCCTAGCGGGAGTATTTTACGAGCAGTACTTC. V is TRBV11-2 and J is TRBJ2-7; 10 bases match TRBD2. V shed 5 bases, J shed 4 bases, and the junction held 5 bases outside the gene matches. From germline, CDR1 is SGHAT and CDR2 FQNNGV. The CDR3 contains 14 residues.

Many counts were recorded for this clonotype. The V gene is TRBV7-3, the J gene TRBJ2-3; a weak D match, TRBD2 (5 bases). The germline gives CDR1 SGHTA, CDR2 FQGTGA. The V and J ends lost 2 bases and 0 bases respectively, with 21 bases between them. The CDR3 has 19 amino acids. The CDR3 protein is CASSLFARPYWESTDTQYF. The CDR3 coding sequence is TGTGCCAGCAGCTTATTCGCACGCCCCTACTGGGAGAGCACAGATACGCAGTATTTT.

This clonotype was counted ten times or more. V gene TRBV12-3 or TRBV12-4 combines with J gene TRBJ1-6; possible D gene TRBD1, 6 bases. V shed 5 bases and J shed 5 bases, with 13 bases lying between them. The CDR3 has 15 residues. The CDR3 DNA follows: TGTGCCAGCAGTCGTCAGGGGAGTAATAATTCACCCCTCCACTTT. Protein: CASSRQGSNNSPLHF.

The chain uses TRBV20-1 and TRBJ1-5; tentative D call: TRBD1 (6 bases). Germline values: CDR1 DFQATT, CDR2 SNEGSKA (reference sequence). CDR3 length: 15 amino acids. Trimming cost V 7 bases and J 5 bases, with 21 bases left between them. The CDR3: CSVGGGASRHQPQHF. CDR3 DNA: TGCAGTGTTGGGGGGGGGGCATCCAGACATCAGCCCCAGCATTTT.

The chain is built from TRBV15 and TRBJ1-4, with D maybe TRBD1 (5 bases). Looked up from germline, CDR1 is LNHNV and CDR2 is YYDKDF (reference sequence). Trimming stripped 0 bases from V and 0 bases from J, with 11 bases between. The CDR3 consists of 17 residues. The CDR3 sequence: CATSRDWGPTTNEKLFF. In DNA, the CDR3 is TGTGCCACCAGCAGAGATTGGGGACCTACAACTAATGAAAAACTGTTTTTT.

On this clonotype itself: As the CDR3 is not closed by the conserved phenylalanine or tryptophan, this likely results from a read error. The chain recombines TRBV5-5 with TRBJ1-6; 9 positions agree with TRBD1. Trimming removed 4 bases from V and 13 bases from J; junction bases left unmatched: 21. The CDR3 sequence is 18 residues long. CDR1 and CDR2 (germline): SGHKS, YYEKEE (reference sequence). CDR3 sequence: CASSVDVRGQGPSWPLHL. The CDR3 DNA reads TGTGCCAGCAGCGTGGACGTTAGGGGACAGGGCCCTTCTTGGCCCCTCCACCTT.

This clonotype was counted between two and nine times. V and J are TRBV5-5 and TRBJ1-1; a weak D match, TRBD1 (5 bases). Germline V gene sequence: CDR1 SGHKS, CDR2 YYEKEE (reference sequence). The CDR3 is 14 residues long. V was clipped by 3 bases and J by 1 base, with 10 bases between them. CDR3 sequence: CASSWTPRNTEAFF. The CDR3 DNA is TGTGCCAGCAGCTGGACACCGAGGAACACTGAAGCTTTCTTT.

The chain is built from TRBV10-3 and TRBJ1-3; no reliable D call. V gave up 6 bases and J gave up 0 bases, with 9 bases separating them. Germline-derived CDR1 and CDR2 are ENHRY and SYGVKD. CDR3 length: 14 residues. CDR3 sequence: CAISYDPSGNTIYF. CDR3 coding DNA: TGTGCCATCAGCTACGACCCCTCTGGAAACACCATATATTTT.

The CDR3 region has the DNA TGTGCCACCAGTGATATTCCTAGCGGGACCCGGCCGAATGAGCAGTTCTTC. Translating gives CATSDIPSGTRPNEQFF. The genes are TRBV24-1 and TRBJ2-1; 9 bases match TRBD2. CDR3 length: 17 amino acids. From germline, CDR1 is KGHDR and CDR2 SFDVKD. V shed 3 bases, J shed 7 bases, and the junction held 12 bases outside the gene matches.

This clonotype has a count of ten or more. J is TRBJ2-1 and V is TRBV3-1; D assignment may be TRBD1 or TRBD2 (6 bases each). Germline CDR1 is LGHDT and CDR2 is YNNKEL (reference sequence). The CDR3 has 16 residues. The V end lost 0 bases, the J end lost 10 bases, and 19 bases lay between the germline ends. The CDR3 here is CASSQDDVGGYREQFF. The CDR3 DNA reads as TGTGCCAGCAGCCAAGATGACGTCGGGGGCTATCGGGAGCAGTTCTTC.

Many counts were recorded for this clonotype. The rearrangement uses TRBV2 and TRBJ2-1; 12 positions match TRBD2. Germline lookup yields CDR1 SNHLY and CDR2 FYNNEI. The CDR3 has 17 amino acids. V was pared by 0 bases and J by 9 bases, with 9 bases of the junction left unmatched. The CDR3 DNA follows: TGTGCCAGCAGTGAAGCGCCCGTGGCTAGCGGGGGGGGTGAGCAGTTCTTC. It yields the protein CASSEAPVASGGGEQFF.

The rearrangement uses TRBV9 and TRBJ2-3; D is unresolved. The CDR3 has 13 residues. The germline gives CDR1 SGDLS, CDR2 YYNGEE. Trimming cost V 1 base and J 6 bases, with 9 bases left between them. As DNA, the CDR3 is TGTGCCAGCAGCGTAAACGGCTTGGATACGCAGTATTTT. Translating it yields CASSVNGLDTQYF.

V usage is TRBV12-3 or TRBV12-4 and J usage is TRBJ2-1; D remains unclear. The CDR3 has 13 amino acids. Trimming left V 6 bases short and J 6 bases short, with 12 bases between. The CDR3 nucleotides are TGTGCCAGCAGCCCCCCACGGAGCAATGAGCAGTTCTTC. Translated: CASSPPRSNEQFF.

The chain uses TRBV2 and TRBJ2-7; 8 bases are a match to TRBD2. In germline, CDR1 is SNHLY, CDR2 FYNNEI. The CDR3 totals 14 residues. The trim removed 7 bases at V and 4 bases at J, leaving 9 bases unmatched. In DNA, the CDR3 is TGTGCCAGCATGGGGGTAGCGGGACTGTACGAGCAGTACTTC. As protein: CASMGVAGLYEQYF.

This clonotype was seen a few times. The rearrangement uses TRBV7-8 and TRBJ1-5; 7 bases map to TRBD1. CDR1 and CDR2 (germline): SGHVS, FQNEAQ. The CDR3 is 15 residues long. J was trimmed by 7 bases and V by 5 bases; bases with no gene match: 11. CDR3 nucleotide sequence: TGTGCCAGCAGCCTCGGACAGGCCGTGGGGCAGCCCCAGCATTTT. It translates to CASSLGQAVGQPQHF.